The clone carrying this T cell receptor (beta chain) was counted ten times or more. The antigen remains undetermined. In TCRdb, the 5' RACE reads were re-called with MiXCR into one record per CDR3 protein. The profile shows hundreds of thousands of distinct CDR3 sequences, approximately 15% of them singletons. This entry belongs to a study of T-cell memory formation after mild COVID-19. Study details: Clustering of TCRs was largely donor specific.

Study observations and caveats: Memory cells collected pre-infection included some clones that later responded, suggesting cross-reactive memory joined. The study found balanced CD4/CD8 in clones contracting day 15 to 85 and a CD4+ lean in later expanders. Clones that contracted clustered mainly in CM and EM if CD4+ and in EMRA if CD8+.

This sequence was found in a man between 18 and 29 years old who had mild COVID-19 (a few samples of this study predate the infection). Cell type and time point are not known. The sequenced material came from PBMCs or a T cell subset sorted from them (not recorded which).

The CDR3 reads CASSPEQGPLHF. The DNA for the CDR3 is TGTGCCAGCAGCCCGGAACAGGGTCCCCTCCACTTT. The V call is TRBV3-1, the J call TRBJ1-6; a possible D gene is TRBD1 (6 bases). V was clipped by 4 bases and J by 13 bases, with 11 bases between them. From germline, CDR1 is LGHDT and CDR2 YNNKEL (reference sequence). The CDR3 sequence is 12 residues long.